This T cell receptor beta chain derives from a study of T cell clonotyping in hematopoietic cell transplantation. There are 13 residues in the CDR3. The V gene lost 5 bases and the J gene lost 2 bases, with 6 bases spanning the gap. Germline V gene data show CDR1 as SGHTA and CDR2 as FQGTGA. Method: immunoSEQ multiplex PCR; TCRdb's copy keeps in-frame clones and lacks some. The sample lists around 15,000 clones, 85% to 95% occurring once. The sequence was collected from a man aged 40-49 years in good health. Some clones in this sample may be carry-over from other donors' samples. The chain is built from TRBV7-3 and TRBJ2-2; D remains unclear. The sample comprised peripheral blood mononuclear cells. The CDR3 sequence is CASSTRNTGELFF. CDR3 in DNA: TGTGCCAGCAGCACTCGAAACACCGGGGAGCTGTTTTTT.